A selection of T cell receptor beta chains follows, all from one sample in a study of blood T cell repertoires in COVID-19. Produced via immunoSEQ multiplex PCR; TCRdb's table is partial and in-frame only. The sample yields some 190,000 clones, approximately 80% seen once. The sequenced sample consisted of PBMCs or T cells enriched from blood (not recorded which). These receptors were collected from a man aged 25-45 years with acute COVID-19. Both conserved end residues are part of each CDR3. The D gene is left open where the match is weak. Not all rows give a size; the values are once, few, many and, for expanded clones, a class.

size	J	length	V	D	CDR3	DNA
-	TRBJ1-5	12	TRBV6-5	-	CASNSPYQPQHF	TGTGCCAGCAATTCCCCTTATCAGCCCCAGCATTTT
-	TRBJ1-2	13	TRBV5-1	-	CASSPDTNYGYTF	TGCGCCAGCAGCCCGGACACTAACTATGGCTACACCTTC
-	TRBJ2-5	16	TRBV5-1	TRBD1	CASSFEGANPQETQYF	TGCGCCAGCAGCTTTGAGGGGGCCAACCCGCAAGAGACCCAGTACTTC
-	TRBJ1-5	15	TRBV3-1/TRBV3-2	-	CASSQGDKSNQPQHF	TGTGCCAGCAGCCAAGGGGACAAAAGCAATCAGCCCCAGCATTTT
-	TRBJ2-3	15	TRBV24-1	-	CATSDSKDNWDTQYF	TGTGCCACCAGTGACTCTAAAGACAACTGGGATACGCAGTATTTT
-	TRBJ1-5	14	TRBV24-1	-	CATSDFGSNQPQHF	TGTGCCACCAGTGATTTCGGGAGCAATCAGCCCCAGCATTTT
-	TRBJ2-2	14	TRBV10-1	-	CASSEIIETGELFF	TGCGCCAGCAGTGAGATTATAGAGACCGGGGAGCTGTTTTTT
-	TRBJ2-7	13	TRBV2	TRBD1	CASKGQVTYEQYF	TGTGCCAGCAAGGGACAGGTAACCTACGAGCAGTACTTC
-	TRBJ2-5	15	TRBV19	TRBD2	CASRQGLALGETQYF	TGTGCCAGTAGGCAGGGACTAGCGTTAGGAGAGACCCAGTACTTC
-	TRBJ2-7	13	TRBV30	-	CAWALEGPYEQYF	TGTGCCTGGGCTTTGGAGGGACCCTACGAGCAGTACTTC
-	TRBJ2-4	16	TRBV19	-	CASSTHMTEAKNIQYF	TGTGCCAGTAGTACCCACATGACTGAAGCCAAAAACATTCAGTACTTC
-	TRBJ2-3	15	TRBV2	-	CASSASTGFSDTQYF	TGTGCCAGCAGTGCCTCTACAGGATTTTCAGATACGCAGTATTTT
-	TRBJ1-4	16	TRBV4-2	TRBD1	CASSQAVTGDFEKLFF	TGTGCCAGCAGCCAAGCGGTGACAGGGGATTTTGAAAAACTGTTTTTT
-	TRBJ1-1	16	TRBV10-1	TRBD1	CASSESVGQLRTEAFF	TGCGCCAGCAGTGAGTCGGTGGGACAGTTAAGGACTGAAGCTTTCTTT
-	TRBJ2-3	11	TRBV9	-	CASSATDTQYF	TGTGCCAGCAGCGCAACAGATACGCAGTATTTT
-	TRBJ2-7	12	TRBV7-2	-	CASQGRSYEQYF	TGTGCAAGCCAGGGGCGGTCCTACGAGCAGTACTTC
-	TRBJ1-6	17	TRBV27	-	CASSLSRGWGAISPLHF	TGTGCCAGCAGTTTAAGTAGGGGTTGGGGTGCTATATCACCCCTCCACTTT
once	TRBJ1-2	15	TRBV11-2	TRBD1	CASSSPTGADYGYTF	TGTGCCAGCAGCTCCCCAACAGGGGCTGACTATGGCTACACCTTC
-	TRBJ1-2	14	TRBV7-9	-	CASSLGFNRDGYTF	TGTGCCAGCAGCTTAGGTTTTAACAGGGATGGCTACACCTTC
-	TRBJ2-3	16	TRBV9	TRBD2	CASSVGTSGGTDTQYF	TGTGCCAGCAGCGTAGGGACTAGCGGGGGAACAGATACGCAGTATTTT
-	TRBJ1-3	13	TRBV2	-	CASTAGTGNTIYF	TGTGCCAGCACCGCGGGGACTGGAAACACCATATATTTT
-	TRBJ2-7	15	TRBV5-4	TRBD1	CASSVTGTGLHEQYF	TGTGCCAGCAGCGTAACCGGGACAGGGTTGCACGAGCAGTACTTC
once	TRBJ2-3	17	TRBV2	-	CASSEQPFQGSTDTQYF	TGTGCCAGCAGTGAGCAGCCCTTCCAGGGGTCCACAGATACGCAGTATTTT
-	TRBJ2-1	15	TRBV4-1	-	CASSQAGLVGSEQFF	TGCGCCAGCAGCCAAGCAGGACTCGTAGGAAGTGAGCAGTTCTTC
-	TRBJ2-1	13	TRBV24-1	TRBD1	CATSDFQGAEQFF	TGTGCCACCAGTGATTTTCAGGGGGCTGAGCAGTTCTTC
-	TRBJ1-4	14	TRBV3-1/TRBV3-2	-	CASSQDRIAGMVFF	TGTGCCAGCAGCCAAGATAGGATAGCCGGTATGGTGTTTTTT
-	TRBJ1-1	13	TRBV18	-	CASSPSANTEAFF	TGTGCCAGCTCACCGAGTGCGAACACTGAAGCTTTCTTT
-	TRBJ2-3	12	TRBV6-1	-	CASETDSDTQYF	TGTGCCAGCGAGACGGACTCAGATACGCAGTATTTT
once	TRBJ1-2	15	TRBV6-4	TRBD1	CASSVSGGSNYGYTF	TGTGCCAGCAGTGTCTCAGGGGGCTCTAACTATGGCTACACCTTC
-	TRBJ1-2	11	TRBV3-1/TRBV3-2	-	CASSSPYGYTF	TGTGCCAGCAGCTCCCCGTATGGCTACACCTTC
-	TRBJ2-7	14	TRBV6-1	TRBD1	CASSETGTTYEQYF	TGTGCCAGCAGTGAGACAGGGACGACCTACGAGCAGTACTTC
few	TRBJ2-3	11	TRBV12-3/TRBV12-4	-	CASSSTDTQYF	TGTGCCAGCAGTTCAACAGATACGCAGTATTTT
-	TRBJ2-1	16	TRBV6-5	-	CASSYSQGGSYNEQFF	TGTGCCAGCAGTTATTCCCAGGGTGGTTCCTACAATGAGCAGTTCTTC
once	TRBJ1-6	13	TRBV29-1	-	CSVKRAQTSPLHF	TGCAGCGTTAAGAGGGCCCAGACTTCACCCCTCCACTTT
-	TRBJ2-3	16	TRBV10-3	-	CAISESPVKFSDTQYF	TGTGCCATCAGTGAGTCGCCGGTCAAGTTTTCCGATACGCAGTATTTT
few	TRBJ1-5	13	TRBV30	-	CAWSGQGNQPQHF	TGTGCCTGGAGTGGGCAGGGCAATCAGCCCCAGCATTTT
-	TRBJ2-1	13	TRBV10-3	-	CAIGGSTYNEQFF	TGTGCCATCGGGGGCTCGACCTACAATGAGCAGTTCTTC
-	TRBJ1-6	13	TRBV29-1	TRBD1	CSVRQGRDSPLHF	TGCAGCGTGAGACAGGGGAGGGATTCACCCCTCCACTTT
-	TRBJ2-3	16	TRBV27	TRBD2	CASSLYQRGGTDTQYF	TGTGCCAGCAGTTTATACCAGCGGGGGGGCACAGATACGCAGTATTTT
-	TRBJ1-5	14	TRBV5-5	-	CASSLDRGNQPQHF	TGTGCCAGCAGCTTGGACAGGGGCAATCAGCCCCAGCATTTT
few	TRBJ2-1	17	TRBV28	-	CASTGGTFRGMANEQFF	TGTGCCAGCACCGGCGGAACCTTCAGGGGTATGGCCAATGAGCAGTTCTTC
-	TRBJ1-1	16	TRBV5-1	-	CASCPRSLSMNTEAFF	TGCGCCAGCTGCCCCAGGTCCCTCTCGATGAACACTGAAGCTTTCTTT